This TCR beta chain emerged from a study of shared clonotypes between healthy human individuals. This clone was seen only once. TCRdb's copy holds only in-frame clones and misses some; the assay was immunoSEQ multiplex PCR. The table has about 450,000 clones, around 80% seen once; the top ten hold about an eighth. V lost 5 bases and J 0 bases, leaving 11 bases between the germline ends. This CDR3 has 15 residues. Germline assignment: CDR1 LNHDA and CDR2 SQIVND (reference sequence). This chain connects TRBV19 to TRBJ1-5; D gene uncertain. This receptor was identified in a woman between 40 and 55 years old in good health. Some clones in this sample may be carry-over from other donors' samples. The source material was PBMCs. CDR3 coding DNA: TGTGCCAGTAGTTGGTCGCACTATAGCAATCAGCCCCAGCATTTT. It encodes CASSWSHYSNQPQHF.